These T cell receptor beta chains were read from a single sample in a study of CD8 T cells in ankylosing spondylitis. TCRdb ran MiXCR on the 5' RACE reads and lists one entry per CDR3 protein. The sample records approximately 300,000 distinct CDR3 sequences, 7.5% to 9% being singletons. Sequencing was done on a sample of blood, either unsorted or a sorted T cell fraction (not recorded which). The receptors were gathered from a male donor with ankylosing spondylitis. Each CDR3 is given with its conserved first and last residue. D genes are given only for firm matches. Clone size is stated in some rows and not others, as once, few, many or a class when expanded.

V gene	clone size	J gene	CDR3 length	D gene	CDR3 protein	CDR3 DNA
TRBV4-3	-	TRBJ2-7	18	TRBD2	CASSLDGNSGLSGDEQYF	TGCGCCAGCAGCCTCGATGGGAATAGCGGGCTGTCTGGGGACGAGCAGTACTTC
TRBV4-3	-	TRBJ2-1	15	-	CASSQEDSPVDEQFF	TGCGCCAGCAGCCAAGAAGATTCACCCGTCGATGAGCAGTTCTTC
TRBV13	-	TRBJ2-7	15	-	CASSFPPPMGDEQYF	TGTGCCAGCAGCTTCCCCCCGCCGATGGGGGACGAGCAGTACTTC
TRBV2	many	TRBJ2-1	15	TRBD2	CASKQRRSGSDEQFF	TGTGCCAGCAAACAAAGGCGGAGCGGGAGTGATGAGCAGTTCTTC
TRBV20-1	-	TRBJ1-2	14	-	CSALSSLFPYGYTF	TGCAGTGCCTTAAGCAGCCTTTTCCCCTATGGCTACACCTTC
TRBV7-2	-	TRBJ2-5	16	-	CASSLLRGILFETQYF	TGTGCCAGCAGCTTACTTCGCGGGATCTTATTTGAGACCCAGTACTTC
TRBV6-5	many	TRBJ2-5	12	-	CASAFSGETQYF	TGTGCCAGCGCCTTTTCGGGGGAGACCCAGTACTTC
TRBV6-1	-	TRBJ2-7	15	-	CASSDTPMGAYEQYF	TGTGCCAGCAGTGACACACCGATGGGCGCCTACGAGCAGTACTTC
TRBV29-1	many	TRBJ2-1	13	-	CSVEQQPYNEQFF	TGCAGCGTTGAGCAGCAGCCCTACAATGAGCAGTTCTTC
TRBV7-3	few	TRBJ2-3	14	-	CASSLSQHTDTQYF	TGTGCCAGCAGCTTAAGTCAGCACACAGATACGCAGTATTTT
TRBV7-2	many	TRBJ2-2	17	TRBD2	CASSLGAGRVRTGELFF	TGTGCCAGCAGCTTAGGTGCCGGGAGGGTCAGGACCGGGGAGCTGTTTTTT
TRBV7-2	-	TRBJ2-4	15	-	CASSVGSSGTNIQYF	TGTGCCAGCAGCGTTGGATCGAGCGGCACAAACATTCAGTACTTC
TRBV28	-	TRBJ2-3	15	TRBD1	CASSKGGANTDTQYF	TGTGCCAGCAGTAAAGGGGGCGCGAACACAGATACGCAGTATTTT
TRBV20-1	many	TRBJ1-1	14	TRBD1	CSAKGTGWSTEAFF	TGCAGTGCGAAGGGGACAGGGTGGAGTACTGAAGCTTTCTTT
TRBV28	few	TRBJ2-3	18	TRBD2	CASSLSGRLAPSTDTQYF	TGTGCCAGCAGTTTATCCGGAAGACTAGCGCCCAGCACAGATACGCAGTATTTT
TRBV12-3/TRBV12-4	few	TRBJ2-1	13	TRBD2	CASSRGGYNEQFF	TGTGCCAGCAGTCGGGGGGGCTACAATGAGCAGTTCTTC
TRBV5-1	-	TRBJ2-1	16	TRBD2	CASSIKGTTRYNEQFF	TGCGCCAGCAGCATTAAGGGGACTACCAGATACAATGAGCAGTTCTTC
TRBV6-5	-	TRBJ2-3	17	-	CASSYSGGQLAGNTQYF	TGTGCCAGCAGTTACTCAGGGGGACAGTTAGCGGGCAATACGCAGTATTTT
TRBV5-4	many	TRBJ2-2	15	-	CASSLKTRGAGELFF	TGTGCCAGCAGCTTGAAAACTAGAGGCGCCGGGGAGCTGTTTTTT
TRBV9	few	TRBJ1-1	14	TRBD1	CASSVGGTGSEAFF	TGTGCCAGCAGCGTAGGAGGGACAGGGTCTGAAGCTTTCTTT
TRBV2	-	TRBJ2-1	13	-	CASRVLARNEQFF	TGTGCCAGCAGGGTACTAGCTAGGAATGAGCAGTTCTTC
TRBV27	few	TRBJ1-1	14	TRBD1	CASSQAGGDTEAFF	TGTGCCAGCAGCCAGGCAGGGGGGGACACTGAAGCTTTCTTT
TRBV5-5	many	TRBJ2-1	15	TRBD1	CASSPSGGAYNEQFF	TGTGCCAGCAGCCCATCAGGGGGCGCGTACAATGAGCAGTTCTTC
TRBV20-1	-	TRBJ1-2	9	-	CSARAGYTF	TGCAGTGCCCGAGCTGGCTACACCTTC
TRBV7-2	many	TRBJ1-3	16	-	CASSFAGGRHGNTIYF	TGTGCCAGCAGCTTCGCGGGAGGCAGACATGGAAACACCATATATTTT
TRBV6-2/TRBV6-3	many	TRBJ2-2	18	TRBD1	CASSSSPSRTGNTGELFF	TGTGCCAGCAGTTCCTCACCGTCAAGGACAGGGAACACCGGGGAGCTGTTTTTT
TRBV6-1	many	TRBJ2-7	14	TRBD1	CASRMGQGNYEQYF	TGTGCCAGCAGGATGGGACAGGGCAACTACGAGCAGTACTTC
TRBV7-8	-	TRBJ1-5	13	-	CASSKGQYQPQHF	TGTGCCAGCAGCAAGGGACAATACCAGCCCCAGCATTTT
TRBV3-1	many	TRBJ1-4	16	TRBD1	CASSQGSGTGDEKLFF	TGTGCCAGCAGCCAAGGATCCGGGACAGGCGATGAAAAACTGTTTTTT
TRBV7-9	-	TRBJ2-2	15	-	CASCWRERFTGGLFF	TGTGCCAGCTGCTGGAGGGAAAGGTTTACCGGGGGGCTGTTTTTT
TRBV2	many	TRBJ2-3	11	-	CATPPTDTQYF	TGTGCCACCCCCCCCACAGATACGCAGTATTTT
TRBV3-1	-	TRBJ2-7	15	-	CASSQSPGRFYEQYF	TGTGCCAGCAGCCAATCCCCCGGCAGGTTCTACGAGCAGTACTTC
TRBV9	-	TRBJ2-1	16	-	CASSVATAVPRNEQFF	TGTGCCAGCAGCGTAGCTACAGCGGTCCCTCGGAATGAGCAGTTCTTC
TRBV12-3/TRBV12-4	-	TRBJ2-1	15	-	CASSRPGLDYNEQFF	TGTGCCAGCAGTCGACCGGGACTTGACTACAATGAGCAGTTCTTC
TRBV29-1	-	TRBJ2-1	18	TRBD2	CSVAGRLAGVGRFNEQFF	TGCAGCGTTGCCGGCCGGCTAGCGGGAGTCGGGCGTTTCAATGAGCAGTTCTTC
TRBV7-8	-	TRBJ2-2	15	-	CASSLGTHDTGELFF	TGTGCCAGCAGCTTAGGGACTCACGACACCGGGGAGCTGTTTTTT
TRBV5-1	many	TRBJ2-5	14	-	CASSLGGTQETQYF	TGCGCCAGCAGCTTGGGCGGGACCCAAGAGACCCAGTACTTC
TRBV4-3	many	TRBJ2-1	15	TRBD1	CASSRGTGISHEQFF	TGCGCCAGCAGCCGCGGGACAGGGATTTCCCATGAGCAGTTCTTC
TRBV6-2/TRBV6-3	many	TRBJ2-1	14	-	CASTTRYPGTEQFF	TGTGCCAGCACTACCAGGTACCCAGGGACTGAGCAGTTCTTC
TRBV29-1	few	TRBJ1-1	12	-	CSADRQNTEAFF	TGCAGCGCCGATCGGCAGAACACTGAAGCTTTCTTT
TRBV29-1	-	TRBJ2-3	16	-	CSVDPLGGTNTDTQYF	TGCAGCGTTGATCCCCTGGGCGGAACGAACACAGATACGCAGTATTTT
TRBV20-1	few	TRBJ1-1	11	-	CSASRFIRAFF	TGCAGTGCTAGCCGGTTCATAAGAGCTTTCTTT
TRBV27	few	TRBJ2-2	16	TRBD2	CASSSEGTSGSGELFF	TGTGCCAGCAGTTCGGAAGGGACTAGCGGGAGTGGGGAGCTGTTTTTT
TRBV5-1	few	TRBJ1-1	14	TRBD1	CASSLFLQGTEAFF	TGTGCCAGCAGCTTGTTTCTACAGGGGACTGAAGCTTTCTTT
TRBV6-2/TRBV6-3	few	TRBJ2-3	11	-	CASSYSYTQYF	TGTGCCAGCAGTTACTCTTATACGCAGTATTTT
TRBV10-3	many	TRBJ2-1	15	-	CAISEKGPSYNEQFF	TGTGCCATCAGTGAGAAGGGCCCCTCCTACAATGAGCAGTTCTTC
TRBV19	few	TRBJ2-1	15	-	CASSESRVAYNEQFF	TGTGCCAGTAGTGAGAGCAGGGTTGCCTACAATGAGCAGTTCTTC
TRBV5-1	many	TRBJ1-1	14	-	CASSPTASNTEAFF	TGCGCCAGCAGTCCGACCGCATCGAACACTGAAGCTTTCTTT
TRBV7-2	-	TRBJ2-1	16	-	CASSSGTGDSYNEQFF	TGTGCCAGCAGCTCCGGGACGGGGGACTCCTACAATGAGCAGTTCTTC
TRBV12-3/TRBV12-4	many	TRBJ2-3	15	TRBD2	CASSLGASGADTQYF	TGTGCCAGCAGTCTCGGGGCTAGCGGAGCAGATACGCAGTATTTT
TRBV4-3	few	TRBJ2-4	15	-	CASSQDQTVGGIQYF	TGCGCCAGCAGCCAAGATCAGACAGTGGGAGGCATTCAGTACTTC
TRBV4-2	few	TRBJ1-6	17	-	CASSPRFRTDNNSPLHF	TGTGCCAGCAGCCCCCGGTTTCGGACTGATAATAATTCACCCCTCCACTTT
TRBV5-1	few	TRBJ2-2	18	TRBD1	CASSLGTGGLLDTGELFF	TGCGCCAGCAGCTTGGGGACAGGGGGCCTCCTGGACACCGGGGAGCTGTTTTTT
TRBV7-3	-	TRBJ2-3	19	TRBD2	CASSPRPGLAGGPADTQYF	TGTGCCAGCAGCCCACGGCCGGGACTAGCGGGAGGACCCGCGGATACGCAGTATTTT
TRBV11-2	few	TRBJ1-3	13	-	CASSLHSGNTIYF	TGTGCCAGCAGCCTTCACTCTGGAAACACCATATATTTT